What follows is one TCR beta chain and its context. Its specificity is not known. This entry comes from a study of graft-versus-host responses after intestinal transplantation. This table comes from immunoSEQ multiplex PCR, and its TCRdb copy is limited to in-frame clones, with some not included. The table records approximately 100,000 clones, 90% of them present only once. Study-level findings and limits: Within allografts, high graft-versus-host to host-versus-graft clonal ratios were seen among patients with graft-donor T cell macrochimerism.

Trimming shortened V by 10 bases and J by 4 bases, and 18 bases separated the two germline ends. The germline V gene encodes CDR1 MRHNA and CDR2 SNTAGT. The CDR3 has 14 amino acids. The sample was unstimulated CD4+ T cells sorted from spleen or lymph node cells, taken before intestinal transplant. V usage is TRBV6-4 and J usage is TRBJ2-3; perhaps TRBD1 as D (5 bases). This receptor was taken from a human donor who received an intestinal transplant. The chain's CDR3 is CATTSGWVADTQYF. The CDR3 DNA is TGTGCCACCACCTCAGGGTGGGTCGCAGATACGCAGTATTTT.